This TCR beta chain emerged from a study of response to subunit inactivated influenza vaccine. In TCRdb, the RT-PCR reads were re-called with MiXCR into one record per CDR3 protein. This sample carries roughly 700,000 distinct CDR3 sequences, around 14% of them seen once, and the ten largest clones take roughly 11%. As for this clonotype: Its target is unknown.

Whole-study results and caveats: Every seasonal influenza vaccination brings in few new T cells, the authors suggested.

This CDR3 spans 14 amino acids. Looked up from germline, CDR1 is LNHNV and CDR2 is YYDKDF (reference sequence). With 6 bases clipped from V and 5 bases from J, the junction kept 8 bases outside the gene matches. The chain recombines TRBV15 with TRBJ2-5; 8 bases fit TRBD2. This sample comprised PBMCs from blood, obtained 11 to 12 days after vaccination. This receptor was identified in a man in his fifties who received an inactivated influenza vaccine. Here the CDR3 DNA reads TGTGCCACCAGGACTAGCGCTCTCGGTGAGACCCAGTACTTC. This codes for CATRTSALGETQYF.